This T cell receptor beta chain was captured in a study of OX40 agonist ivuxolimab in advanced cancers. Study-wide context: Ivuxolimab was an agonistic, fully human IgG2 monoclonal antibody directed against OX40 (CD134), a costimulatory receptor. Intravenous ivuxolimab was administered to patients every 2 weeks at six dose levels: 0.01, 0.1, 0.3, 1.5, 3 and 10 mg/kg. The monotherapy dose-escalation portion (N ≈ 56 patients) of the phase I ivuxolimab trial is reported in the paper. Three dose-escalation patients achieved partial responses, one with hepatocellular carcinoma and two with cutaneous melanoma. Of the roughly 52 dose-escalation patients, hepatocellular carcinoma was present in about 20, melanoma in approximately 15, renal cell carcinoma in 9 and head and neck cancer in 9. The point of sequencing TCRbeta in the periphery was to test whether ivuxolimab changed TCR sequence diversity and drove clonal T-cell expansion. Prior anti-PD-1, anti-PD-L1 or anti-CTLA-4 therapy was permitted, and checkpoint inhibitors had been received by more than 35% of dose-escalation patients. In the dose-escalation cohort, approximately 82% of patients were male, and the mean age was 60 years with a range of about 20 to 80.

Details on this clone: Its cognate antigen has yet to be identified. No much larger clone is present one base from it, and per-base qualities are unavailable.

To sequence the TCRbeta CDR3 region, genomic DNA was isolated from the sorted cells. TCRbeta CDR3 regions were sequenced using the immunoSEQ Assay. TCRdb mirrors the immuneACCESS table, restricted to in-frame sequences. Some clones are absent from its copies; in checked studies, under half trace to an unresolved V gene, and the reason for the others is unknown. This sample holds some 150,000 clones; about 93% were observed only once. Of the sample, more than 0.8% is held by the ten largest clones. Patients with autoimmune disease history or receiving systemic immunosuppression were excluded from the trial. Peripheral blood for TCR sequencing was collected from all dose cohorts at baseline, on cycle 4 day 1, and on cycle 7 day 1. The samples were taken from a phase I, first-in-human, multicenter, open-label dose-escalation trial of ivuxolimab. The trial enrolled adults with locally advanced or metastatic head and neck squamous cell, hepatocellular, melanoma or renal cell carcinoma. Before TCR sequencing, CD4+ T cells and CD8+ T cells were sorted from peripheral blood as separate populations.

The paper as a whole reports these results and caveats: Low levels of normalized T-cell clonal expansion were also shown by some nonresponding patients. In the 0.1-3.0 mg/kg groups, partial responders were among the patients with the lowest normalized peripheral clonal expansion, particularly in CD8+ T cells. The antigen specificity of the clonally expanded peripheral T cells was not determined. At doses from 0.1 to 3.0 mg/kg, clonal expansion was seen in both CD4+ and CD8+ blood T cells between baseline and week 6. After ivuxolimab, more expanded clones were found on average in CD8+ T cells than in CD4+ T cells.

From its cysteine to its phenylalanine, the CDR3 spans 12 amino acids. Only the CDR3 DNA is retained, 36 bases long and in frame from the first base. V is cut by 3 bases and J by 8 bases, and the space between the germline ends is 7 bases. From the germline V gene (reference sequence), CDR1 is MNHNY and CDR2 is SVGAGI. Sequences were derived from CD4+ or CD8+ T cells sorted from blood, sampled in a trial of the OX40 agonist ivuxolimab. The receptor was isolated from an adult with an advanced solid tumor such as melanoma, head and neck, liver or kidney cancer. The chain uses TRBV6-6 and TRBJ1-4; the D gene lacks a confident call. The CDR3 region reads CASSYSGEKLFF. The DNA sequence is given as TGTGCCAGCAGTTATTCGGGGGAAAAACTGTTTTTT.